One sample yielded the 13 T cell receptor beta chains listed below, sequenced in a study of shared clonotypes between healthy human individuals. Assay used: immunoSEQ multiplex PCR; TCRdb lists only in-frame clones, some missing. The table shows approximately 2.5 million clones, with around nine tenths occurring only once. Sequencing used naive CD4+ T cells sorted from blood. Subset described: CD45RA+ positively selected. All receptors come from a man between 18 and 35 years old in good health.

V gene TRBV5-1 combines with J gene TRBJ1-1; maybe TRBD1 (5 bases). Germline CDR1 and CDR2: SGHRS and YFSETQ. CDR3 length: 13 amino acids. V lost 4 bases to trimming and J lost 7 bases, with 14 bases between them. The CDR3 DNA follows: TGCGCCAGCAGCATCCGGGACGGGAGTGAAGCTTTCTTT. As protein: CASSIRDGSEAFF. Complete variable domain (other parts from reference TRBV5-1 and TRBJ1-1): KAGVTQTPRYLIKTRGQQVTLSCSPISGHRSVSWYQQTPGQGLQFLFEYFSETQRNKGNFPGRFSGRQFSNSRSEMNVSTLELGDSALYLCASSIRDGSEAFFGQGTRLTVV.

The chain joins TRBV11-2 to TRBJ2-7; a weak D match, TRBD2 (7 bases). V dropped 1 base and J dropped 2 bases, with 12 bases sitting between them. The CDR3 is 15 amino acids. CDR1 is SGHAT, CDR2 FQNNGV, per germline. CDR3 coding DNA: TGTGCCAGCAGCTTAGTCAGCGGGACACCCTACGAGCAGTACTTC. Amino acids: CASSLVSGTPYEQYF.

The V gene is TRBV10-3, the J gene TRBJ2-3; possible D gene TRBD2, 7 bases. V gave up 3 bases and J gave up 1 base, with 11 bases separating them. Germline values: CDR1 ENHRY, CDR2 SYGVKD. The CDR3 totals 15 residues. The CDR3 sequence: CAISDVRGRTDTQYF. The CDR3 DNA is TGTGCCATCAGTGACGTGCGGGGGCGCACAGATACGCAGTATTTT.

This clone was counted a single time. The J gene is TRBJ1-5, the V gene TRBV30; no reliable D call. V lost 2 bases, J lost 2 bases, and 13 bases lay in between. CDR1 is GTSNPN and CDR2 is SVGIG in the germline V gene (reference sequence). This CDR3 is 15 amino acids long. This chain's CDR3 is CAWSLKVTGNQPQHF. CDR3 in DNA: TGTGCCTGGAGTTTAAAGGTAACCGGCAATCAGCCCCAGCATTTT.

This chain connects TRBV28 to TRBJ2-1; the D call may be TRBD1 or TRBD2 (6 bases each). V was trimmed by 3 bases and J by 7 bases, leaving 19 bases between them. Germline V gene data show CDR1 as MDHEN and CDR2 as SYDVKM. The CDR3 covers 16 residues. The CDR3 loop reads CASSLPPGAPGNEQFF. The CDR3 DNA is TGTGCCAGCAGTTTGCCCCCGGGGGCTCCTGGGAATGAGCAGTTCTTC.

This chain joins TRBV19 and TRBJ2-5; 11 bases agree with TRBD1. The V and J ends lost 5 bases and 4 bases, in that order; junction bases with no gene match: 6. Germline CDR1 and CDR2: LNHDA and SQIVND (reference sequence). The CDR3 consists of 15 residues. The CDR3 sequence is CASSRGTGGIETQYF. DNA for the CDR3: TGTGCCAGTAGTCGAGGGACAGGGGGGATAGAGACCCAGTACTTC.

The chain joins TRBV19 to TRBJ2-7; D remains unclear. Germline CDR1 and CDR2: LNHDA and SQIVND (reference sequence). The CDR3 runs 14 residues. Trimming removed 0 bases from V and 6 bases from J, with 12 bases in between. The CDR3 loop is CASSIDVGFGEQYF. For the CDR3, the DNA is TGTGCCAGTAGTATAGACGTAGGGTTTGGCGAGCAGTACTTC.

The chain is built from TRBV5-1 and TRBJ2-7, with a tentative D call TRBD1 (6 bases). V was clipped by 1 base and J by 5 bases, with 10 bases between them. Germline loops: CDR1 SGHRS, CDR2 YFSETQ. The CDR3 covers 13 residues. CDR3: CASSLPGGHEQYF. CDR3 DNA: TGCGCCAGCAGCTTGCCTGGGGGCCACGAGCAGTACTTC.

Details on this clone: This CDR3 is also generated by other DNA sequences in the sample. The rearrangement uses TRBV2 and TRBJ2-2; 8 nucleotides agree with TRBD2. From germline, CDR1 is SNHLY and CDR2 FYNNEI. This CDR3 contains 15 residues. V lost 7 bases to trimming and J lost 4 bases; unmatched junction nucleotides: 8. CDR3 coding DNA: TGTGCCAGCATGGGGGCTAGCGGGTCCACCGGGGAGCTGTTTTTT. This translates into CASMGASGSTGELFF.

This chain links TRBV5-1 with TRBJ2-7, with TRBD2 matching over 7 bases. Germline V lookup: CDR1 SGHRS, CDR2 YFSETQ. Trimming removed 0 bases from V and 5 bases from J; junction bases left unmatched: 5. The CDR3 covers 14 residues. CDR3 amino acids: CASSLGLAPDEQYF. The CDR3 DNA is TGCGCCAGCAGCTTGGGACTAGCTCCCGACGAGCAGTACTTC.

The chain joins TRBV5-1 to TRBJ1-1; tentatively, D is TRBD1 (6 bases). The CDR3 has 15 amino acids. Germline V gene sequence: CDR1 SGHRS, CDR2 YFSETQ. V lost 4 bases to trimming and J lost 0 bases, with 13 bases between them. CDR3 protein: CASSAGEWVNTEAFF. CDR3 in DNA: TGCGCCAGCAGCGCAGGGGAATGGGTGAACACTGAAGCTTTCTTT.

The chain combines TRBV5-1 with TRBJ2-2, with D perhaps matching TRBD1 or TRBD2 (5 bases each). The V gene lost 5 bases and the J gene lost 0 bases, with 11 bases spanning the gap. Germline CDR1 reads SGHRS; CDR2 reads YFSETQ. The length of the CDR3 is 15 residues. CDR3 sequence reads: CASREGNPNTGELFF. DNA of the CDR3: TGCGCCAGCAGAGAGGGGAACCCGAACACCGGGGAGCTGTTTTTT.

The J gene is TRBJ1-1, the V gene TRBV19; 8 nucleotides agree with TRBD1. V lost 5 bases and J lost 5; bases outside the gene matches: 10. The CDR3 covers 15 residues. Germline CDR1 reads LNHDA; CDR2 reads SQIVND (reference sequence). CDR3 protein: CASSPRGRGRTEAFF. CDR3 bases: TGTGCCAGTAGTCCTCGGGGCAGGGGGCGAACTGAAGCTTTCTTT. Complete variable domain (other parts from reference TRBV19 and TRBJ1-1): DGGITQSPKYLFRKEGQNVTLSCEQNLNHDAMYWYRQDPGQGLRLIYYSQIVNDFQKGDIAEGYSVSREKKESFPLTVTSAQKNPTAFYLCASSPRGRGRTEAFFGQGTRLTVV.